What follows describes a single TCR beta chain. Its antigen is unidentified. It was with 60 Vbeta and 13 Jbeta primers that the PCR ran. Only in-frame clones appear in the TCRdb table, and some are missing; sequencing was by immunoSEQ multiplex PCR. The sample contains 55,000 to 65,000 clones, 80% of which appear only once. This CDR3 is built from 12 residues. Looked up from germline, CDR1 is KGHSH and CDR2 is LQKENI. V was shortened by 8 bases and J by 8 bases, with 13 bases between the two germline ends. The entry originates in a study of cytomegalovirus exposure and HLA in healthy donors. As for the study in general: As released early, the data held around 80 million unique TCRs from HLA-typed donors.

Points from the study as a whole: Whilst most TCR sequences proved rare, a subset of public TCRs occurred across many donors. A later analysis found that most CMV-associated TCR beta chains appeared HLA-restricted. Equally common other TCR beta chains were less clonally expanded than HLA-associated ones, a later analysis found.

What was sequenced was PBMCs. This receptor was identified in a woman aged 40 to 50 in good health and CMV-seronegative. This chain connects TRBV18 to TRBJ1-5; D perhaps matches TRBD1 (6 bases). The CDR3 spells CASHRENEPQHF. The DNA for the CDR3 is TGTGCCAGCCACAGGGAGAATGAGCCCCAGCATTTT.